The clone carrying this T cell receptor (beta chain) has just a few counts. This record belongs to a study of human T cells and chemical hapten exposure. Study-level information: DPC (0.01%) was patch tested on the upper back and read at 6 days.

As handled by the study authors: Counts of TCRs in each sample centred on a median of around 96,000 and extended from about 24,000 to 680,000. TCRdb redid the calling of the RACE reads with MiXCR, one entry per CDR3 protein. The V and J calls shown here were made by TCRdb, not taken from the authors' results. The sample holds 120,000 or so distinct CDR3 sequences; roughly an eighth are singletons and the top ten take 0.8% to 1%. Time point meaning: patch test 1, 2 weeks after DPC sensitization. The treatment: therapeutic diphenylcyclopropenone sensitization with weekly scalp DPC. The study drew its donors from alopecia patients who were 18 to 70 years old and suitable for DPC. Total RNA was isolated from whole blood that had not been fractionated. Germline V gene lookup returns CDR1 SEHNR and CDR2 FQNEAQ (reference sequence). Trimming removed 6 bases at V and 7 bases at J, with 9 bases between. The CDR3 spans 11 residues.

The clonotype originates from a man between 18 and 35 years old with alopecia areata. Some clones in this sample may be carry-over from other donors' samples. Sequenced material: whole blood, taken in connection with sensitization to the hapten diphenylcyclopropenone (DPC). J is TRBJ1-1 and V is TRBV7-9; D unclear. This CDR3 reads CASSLYLEAFF. CDR3 sequence (DNA): TGTGCCAGCAGTTTGTACCTTGAAGCTTTCTTT.